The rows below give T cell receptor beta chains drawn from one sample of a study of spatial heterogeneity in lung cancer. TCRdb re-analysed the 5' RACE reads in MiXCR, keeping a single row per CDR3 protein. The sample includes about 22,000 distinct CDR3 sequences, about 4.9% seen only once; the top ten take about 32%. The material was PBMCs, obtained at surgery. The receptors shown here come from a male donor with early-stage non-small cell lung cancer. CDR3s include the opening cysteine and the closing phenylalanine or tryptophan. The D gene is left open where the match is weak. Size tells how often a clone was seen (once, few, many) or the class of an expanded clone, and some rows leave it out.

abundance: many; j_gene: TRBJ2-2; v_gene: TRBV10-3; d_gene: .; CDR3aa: CAISESPSRLESWNTGELFF; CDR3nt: TGTGCCATCAGTGAGTCCCCCTCTAGGCTAGAGTCATGGAACACCGGGGAGCTGTTTTTT
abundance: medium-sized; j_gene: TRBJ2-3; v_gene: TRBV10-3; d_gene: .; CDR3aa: CAISEGRRSTDTQYF; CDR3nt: TGTGCCATCAGTGAAGGGCGACGGAGCACAGATACGCAGTATTTT
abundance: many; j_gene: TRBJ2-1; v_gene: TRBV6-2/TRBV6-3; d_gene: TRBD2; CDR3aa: CASREKLGTRGNNEQFF; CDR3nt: TGTGCCAGCAGGGAGAAGCTTGGGACTAGGGGGAACAATGAGCAGTTCTTC
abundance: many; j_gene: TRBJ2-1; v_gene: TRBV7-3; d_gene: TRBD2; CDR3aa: CASSLESAGGLYNEQFF; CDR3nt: TGTGCCAGCAGCTTAGAGTCAGCGGGAGGGCTCTACAATGAGCAGTTCTTC
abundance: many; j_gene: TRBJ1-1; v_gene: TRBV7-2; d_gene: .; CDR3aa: CASSLLEGGTGEAFF; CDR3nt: TGTGCCAGCAGCCTACTCGAGGGAGGGACTGGTGAAGCTTTCTTT
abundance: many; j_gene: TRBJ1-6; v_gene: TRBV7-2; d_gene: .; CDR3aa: CASSLVRLRGSPLHF; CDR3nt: TGTGCCAGCAGCTTGGTGCGGCTGCGGGGTTCACCCCTCCACTTT
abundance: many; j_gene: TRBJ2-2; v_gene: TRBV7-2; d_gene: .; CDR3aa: CASSLASYLLSGTGELFF; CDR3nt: TGTGCCAGCAGCTTAGCGTCATACCTGCTATCAGGCACCGGGGAGCTGTTTTTT
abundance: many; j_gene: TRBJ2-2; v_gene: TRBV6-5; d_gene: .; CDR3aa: CASSEQPTGELFF; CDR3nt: TGTGCCAGCAGCGAACAGCCCACCGGGGAGCTGTTTTTT
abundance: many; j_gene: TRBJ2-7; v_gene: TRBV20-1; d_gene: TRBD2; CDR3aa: CSAQADNLAVEQYF; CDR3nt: TGCAGTGCCCAAGCCGACAACCTAGCGGTCGAGCAGTACTTC
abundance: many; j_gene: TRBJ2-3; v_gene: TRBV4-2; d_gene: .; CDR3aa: CASSLHTDTQYF; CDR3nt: TGTGCCAGCAGCCTTCACACAGATACGCAGTATTTT
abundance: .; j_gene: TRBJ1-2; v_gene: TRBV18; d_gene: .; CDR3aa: CASSPPTGGYTF; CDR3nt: TGTGCCAGCTCACCCCCCACGGGGGGCTACACCTTC
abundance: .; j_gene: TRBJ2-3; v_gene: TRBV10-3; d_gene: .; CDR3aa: CAISEQGNTQYF; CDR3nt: TGTGCCATCAGTGAGCAGGGAAATACGCAGTATTTT
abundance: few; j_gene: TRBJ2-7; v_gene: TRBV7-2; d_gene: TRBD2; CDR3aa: CASSLVGTSGTLTYEQYF; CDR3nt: TGTGCCAGCAGCTTAGTAGGGACTAGCGGGACCTTGACCTACGAGCAGTACTTC
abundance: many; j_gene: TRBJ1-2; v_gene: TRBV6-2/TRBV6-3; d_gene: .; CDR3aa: CASSYSWGRRGYTF; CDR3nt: TGTGCCAGCAGTTACTCGTGGGGCCGTCGGGGCTACACCTTC
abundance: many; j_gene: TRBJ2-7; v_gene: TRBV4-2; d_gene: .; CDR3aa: CASSQVSLGQTYEQYF; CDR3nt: TGTGCCAGCAGCCAAGTTTCCTTAGGACAGACCTACGAGCAGTACTTC
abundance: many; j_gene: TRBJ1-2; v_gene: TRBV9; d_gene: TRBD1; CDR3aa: CASSGGDSYGYTF; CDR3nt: TGTGCCAGCAGCGGAGGGGACAGCTATGGCTACACCTTC
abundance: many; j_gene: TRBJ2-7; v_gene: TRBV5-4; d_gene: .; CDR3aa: CASSLALRDEQYF; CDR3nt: TGTGCCAGCAGTCTGGCACTGAGAGACGAGCAGTACTTC
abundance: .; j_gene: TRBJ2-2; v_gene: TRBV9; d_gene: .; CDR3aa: CASSVGRFRWPSNTGELFF; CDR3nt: TGTGCCAGCAGCGTAGGAAGGTTCCGGTGGCCCTCGAACACCGGGGAGCTGTTTTTT
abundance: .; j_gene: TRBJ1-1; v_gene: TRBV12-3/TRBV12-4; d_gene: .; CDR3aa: CASSSGTSNTEAFF; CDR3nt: TGTGCCAGCAGTTCCGGGACGTCGAACACTGAAGCTTTCTTT
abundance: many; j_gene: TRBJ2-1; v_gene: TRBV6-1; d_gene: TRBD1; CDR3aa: CASSEGPGQGYNEQFF; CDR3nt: TGTGCCAGCAGTGAAGGGCCGGGACAGGGATACAATGAGCAGTTCTTC
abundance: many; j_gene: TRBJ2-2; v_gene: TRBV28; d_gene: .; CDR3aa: CASSWRGPGELFF; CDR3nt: TGTGCCAGCAGTTGGAGGGGGCCCGGGGAGCTGTTTTTT
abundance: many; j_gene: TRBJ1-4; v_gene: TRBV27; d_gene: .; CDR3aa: CASSSWNEKLFF; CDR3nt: TGTGCCAGCAGTTCTTGGAATGAAAAACTGTTTTTT
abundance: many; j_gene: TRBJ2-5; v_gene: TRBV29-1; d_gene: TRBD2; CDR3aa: CSAETSGSKETQYF; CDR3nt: TGCAGCGCCGAGACTAGCGGGAGCAAAGAGACCCAGTACTTC
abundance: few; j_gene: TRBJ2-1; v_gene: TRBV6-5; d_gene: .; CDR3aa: CASSRPGQTPNEQFF; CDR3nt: TGTGCCAGCAGTCGTCCCGGTCAGACCCCCAATGAGCAGTTCTTC
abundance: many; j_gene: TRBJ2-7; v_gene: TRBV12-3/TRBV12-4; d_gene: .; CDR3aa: CASFSGVPGEQYF; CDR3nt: TGTGCCAGCTTCTCAGGGGTCCCAGGGGAGCAGTACTTC
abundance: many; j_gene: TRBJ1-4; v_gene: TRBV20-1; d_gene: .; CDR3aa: CSATSRQEKLFF; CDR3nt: TGCAGTGCTACGTCGCGACAGGAAAAACTGTTTTTT
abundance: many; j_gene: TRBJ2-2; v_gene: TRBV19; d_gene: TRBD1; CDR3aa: CASSMDRGQVGELFF; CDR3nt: TGTGCCAGTAGTATGGATAGGGGGCAGGTCGGGGAGCTGTTTTTT
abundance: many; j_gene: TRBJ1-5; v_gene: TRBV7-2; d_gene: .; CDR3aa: CASSLVGGDSNQPQHF; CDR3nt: TGTGCCAGCAGCTTAGTTGGGGGAGATAGCAATCAGCCCCAGCATTTT
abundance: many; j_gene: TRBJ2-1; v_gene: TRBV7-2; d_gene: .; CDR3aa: CASSLVGDAYNEQFF; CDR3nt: TGTGCCAGCAGCTTAGTGGGGGACGCCTACAATGAGCAGTTCTTC
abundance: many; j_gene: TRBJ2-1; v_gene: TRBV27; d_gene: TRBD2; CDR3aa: CASSLWVGTSGGASHEQFF; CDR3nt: TGTGCCAGCAGTTTATGGGTCGGGACTAGCGGGGGGGCTAGCCATGAGCAGTTCTTC
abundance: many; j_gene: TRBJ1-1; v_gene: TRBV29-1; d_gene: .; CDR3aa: CSVAAQGLPEAFF; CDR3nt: TGCAGCGTTGCAGCACAGGGTTTACCTGAAGCTTTCTTT
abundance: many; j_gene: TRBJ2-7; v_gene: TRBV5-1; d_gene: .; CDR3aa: CASSLEGTVYEQYF; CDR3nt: TGCGCCAGCAGCTTGGAGGGGACGGTCTACGAGCAGTACTTC
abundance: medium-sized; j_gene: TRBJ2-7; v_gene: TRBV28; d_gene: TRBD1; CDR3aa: CASSPGTAALEQYF; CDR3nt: TGTGCCAGCAGTCCCGGGACAGCGGCATTGGAGCAGTACTTC
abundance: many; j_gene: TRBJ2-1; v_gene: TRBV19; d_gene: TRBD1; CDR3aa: CASSIGQGVNNEQFF; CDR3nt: TGTGCCAGTAGTATAGGGCAGGGGGTAAACAATGAGCAGTTCTTC
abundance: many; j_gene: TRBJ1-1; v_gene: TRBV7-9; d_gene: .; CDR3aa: CASSLAFQNTEAFF; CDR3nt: TGTGCCAGCAGCTTAGCGTTCCAGAACACTGAAGCTTTCTTT
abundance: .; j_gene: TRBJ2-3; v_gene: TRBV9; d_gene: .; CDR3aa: CASSQQGTTVNRGKQYF; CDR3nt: TGTGCCAGCAGCCAACAAGGGACAACCGTAAACCGGGGGAAGCAGTATTTT
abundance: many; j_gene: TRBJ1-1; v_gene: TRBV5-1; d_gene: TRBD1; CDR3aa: CASSSGYGQGLTEAFF; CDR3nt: TGCGCCAGCAGCTCAGGGTACGGACAGGGGCTCACTGAAGCTTTCTTT
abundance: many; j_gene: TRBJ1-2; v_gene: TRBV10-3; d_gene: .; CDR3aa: CAIRPQTGANYGYTF; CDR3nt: TGTGCCATCAGGCCCCAAACGGGGGCTAACTATGGCTACACCTTC
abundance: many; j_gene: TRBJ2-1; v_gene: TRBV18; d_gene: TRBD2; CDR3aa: CASSPPGLANEQFF; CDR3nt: TGTGCCAGCTCACCACCGGGACTAGCAAATGAGCAGTTCTTC
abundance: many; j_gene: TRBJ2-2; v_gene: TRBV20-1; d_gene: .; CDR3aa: CSAQSGNTGELFF; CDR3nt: TGCAGTGCCCAATCTGGGAACACCGGGGAGCTGTTTTTT
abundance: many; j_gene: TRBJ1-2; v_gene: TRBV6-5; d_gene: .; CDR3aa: CASSWDNYGYTF; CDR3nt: TGTGCCAGCAGTTGGGATAACTATGGCTACACCTTC